Below are 8 T cell receptor beta chains sequenced from a single sample in a study of regulatory T cells in long-lasting Graves disease. Specified time point: persistent/refractory GD, antithyroid drugs over 5 years with positive TRAb. Isolated PBMC RNA provided the starting material for the TCR library. Both iRepertoire HTBI primers and Arm-PCR of CDR3 regions were used to build the TCR beta libraries. TCRdb re-called the multiplex PCR reads through MiXCR, storing one row per CDR3 protein. Of 400,000 to 600,000 distinct CDR3 sequences listed, roughly a fifth are singletons. The source was peripheral blood mononuclear cells (PBMCs), collected when the disease was refractory, from a patient treated with antithyroid drugs. The receptor set was obtained from a female donor with Graves disease.

The rearrangement links TRBV20-1 to TRBJ2-7, with a weak D call TRBD2 (6 bases). The CDR3 spans 14 residues. CDR1 is DFQATT, CDR2 SNEGSKA, per germline (reference sequence). Trimming pared 6 bases from V and 5 bases from J, leaving 20 bases between. CDR3 region: CSAGPGLTAHEQYF. The DNA of the CDR3 is TGCAGTGCGGGACCGGGACTTACGGCCCACGAGCAGTACTTC.

The J gene is TRBJ2-5, the V gene TRBV20-1; 7 bases are a match to TRBD2. CDR1 and CDR2 (germline): DFQATT, SNEGSKA (reference sequence). V dropped 1 base and J dropped 3; count of bases not matched to a gene: 5. There are 14 residues in the CDR3. DNA for the CDR3: TGCAGTGCTAGAGTGCCGGGGGGAAAAGAGACCCAGTACTTC. Translating gives CSARVPGGKETQYF.

The sample holds many counts of this clonotype. One end of the junction is discordant with germline, which a read error may explain. The chain combines TRBV12-3 or TRBV12-4 with TRBJ1-1, with a weak D call TRBD1 (5 bases). The CDR3 is made up of 13 amino acids. The CDR3 DNA reads as TGTGCCAGCAGCTTAGACAGTTACACTGAAGCTTTCTTT. Its translation is CASSLDSYTEAFF.

V is TRBV4-1 and J is TRBJ1-5; TRBD1 might be the D (6 bases). The CDR3 loop spans 18 amino acids. Trimming removed 4 bases from V and 0 bases from J, with 19 bases in between. Per germline, CDR1 MGHRA and CDR2 YSYEKL. The CDR3 coding sequence is TGCGCCAGCAGCCGACTCACCCAGGGGTTAGATAGCAATCAGCCCCAGCATTTT. Protein sequence: CASSRLTQGLDSNQPQHF.

This clonotype occurred many times. The V call is TRBV7-8, the J call TRBJ2-7; D perhaps matches TRBD1 (5 bases). This CDR3 has 14 residues. Germline V gene data show CDR1 as SGHVS and CDR2 as FQNEAQ. V dropped 5 bases and J dropped 0 bases, with 11 bases sitting between them. The CDR3 DNA reads as TGTGCCAGCAGCCTAGACAGAAACTCCTACGAGCAGTACTTC. Its protein is CASSLDRNSYEQYF.

This clonotype was found many times. The chain links TRBV28 to TRBJ2-5; no clear D. The germline V gene has CDR1 MDHEN and CDR2 SYDVKM. V lost 5 bases and J lost 3, with 7 bases in between. The CDR3 is made up of 12 amino acids. This chain's CDR3 is CASSPSKETQYF. The CDR3 coding sequence is TGTGCCAGCAGTCCCTCGAAAGAGACCCAGTACTTC.

This clonotype has ten or more counts. The chain has TRBV28 and TRBJ2-7; D is undetermined. The length of the CDR3 is 13 residues. Looked up from germline, CDR1 is MDHEN and CDR2 is SYDVKM. The ends were cut back, 5 bases at V and 4 bases at J, with 12 bases in the middle. Here the CDR3 DNA reads TGTGCCAGCAGTCTGATTGCGTTATACGAGCAGTACTTC. It is translated as CASSLIALYEQYF.

This clonotype was counted a few times. The CDR3 loop is CSARADREYQPQHF. The CDR3 nucleotides read TGCAGTGCTAGAGCGGACAGGGAATATCAGCCCCAGCATTTT. The V call is TRBV20-1, the J call TRBJ1-5, with 8 bases that match TRBD1. Trimming at V came to 1 base and at J to 5 bases, leaving 4 bases not matched to a gene. In germline, CDR1 is DFQATT, CDR2 SNEGSKA (reference sequence). The CDR3 extends over 14 amino acids.